These 5 T cell receptor beta chains were all obtained from the same sample, sequenced in a study of Ad26.COV2.S vaccination and SARS-CoV-2 variants. The treatment is: 15 to 20 received Ad26.COV2.S at low or high dose, single or two shots; about 5 received placebo; per-sample allocation not given. Specimens were obtained on day 63 following the first vaccine or placebo injection. Libraries were prepared by immunoSEQ multiplex PCR; TCRdb keeps only in-frame clonotypes and omits some of them. The sample consists of roughly 300,000 clones, approximately 90% of them appearing once. Source: peripheral blood, taken in a trial of Ad26.COV2.S vaccine versus placebo. These TCRs come from a person aged 18-60 years who received the Ad26.COV2.S COVID-19 vaccine or a placebo.

This rearrangement joins TRBV19 to TRBJ1-1; the D is unclear. V lost 3 bases and J 5 bases, leaving 10 bases between the germline ends. CDR1 LNHDA and CDR2 SQIVND come from the germline V gene (reference sequence). The CDR3 is 13 amino acids. The CDR3 loop is CASSMFPETEAFF. In nucleotides, the CDR3 is TGTGCCAGTAGTATGTTTCCTGAAACTGAAGCTTTCTTT.

The CDR3 loop is CASSVANGRRNEQFF. The DNA of the CDR3 is TGCGCCAGCAGTGTCGCGAATGGTCGGCGGAATGAGCAGTTCTTC. The V gene is TRBV10-2, the J gene TRBJ2-1; D is unresolved. This CDR3 contains 15 residues. Trimming left V 4 bases short and J 7 bases short, with 17 bases between. Germline V gene data show CDR1 as WSHSY and CDR2 as SAAADI.

Turning to this clone: This sample includes further DNA sequences coding for the same CDR3. V and J are TRBV28 and TRBJ1-1; 7 nucleotides agree with TRBD1. CDR3 size: 16 residues. CDR1 and CDR2 from the germline V gene are MDHEN and SYDVKM. With V trimmed by 7 bases and J by 0 bases, 11 bases remained unmatched. This CDR3 reads CASIAEGTVMNTEAFF. CDR3 in DNA: TGTGCCAGCATCGCAGAGGGGACAGTAATGAACACTGAAGCTTTCTTT. Full variable domain (outside the CDR3, taken from reference TRBV28 and TRBJ1-1): DVKVTQSSRYLVKRTGEKVFLECVQDMDHENMFWYRQDPGLGLRLIYFSYDVKMKEKGDIPEGYSVSREKKERFSLILESASTNQTSMYLCASIAEGTVMNTEAFFGQGTRLTVV.

This clone is a singleton in its sample. The V and J genes are TRBV14 and TRBJ2-4; D remains unclear. The CDR3 spans 15 residues. Per the germline V gene, CDR1 is SGHDN and CDR2 is FVKESK. Trimming took 4 bases from V and 0 from J, leaving 10 bases between them. CDR3 in DNA: TGTGCCAGCAGCCCCGGCACCCTAGCCAAAAACATTCAGTACTTC. Translated, it gives CASSPGTLAKNIQYF.

V usage is TRBV25-1 and J usage is TRBJ1-2; D is perhaps TRBD1 (5 bases). Germline lookup yields CDR1 MGHDK and CDR2 SYGVNS. The CDR3 is 12 residues long. Trimming took off 2 bases at V and 5 bases at J, with 6 bases between the two ends. The CDR3 DNA is TGTGCCAGCAGTGAACAGGGATATGGCTACACCTTC. It codes for CASSEQGYGYTF.